This T cell receptor beta chain was identified during a study of OX40 agonist ivuxolimab in advanced cancers. On the study more broadly: Ivuxolimab, an agonist antibody against OX40 (CD134), was given to patients. Therapy given before enrollment (anti-PD-1, anti-PD-L1 or anti-CTLA-4) was allowed, and around 44% had some. Broader study findings: Also showing low normalized T-cell clonal expansion were some of the nonresponders. Antigen specificity remained undetermined for the expanded peripheral T cells.

Sequencing was performed with immunoSEQ multiplex PCR; in TCRdb, only in-frame clones are kept and a portion is missing. The table has tens of thousands of clones, about 88% seen once. In its sample, this clone was seen once. What it recognizes is unknown. V lost 6 bases to trimming and J lost 5 bases; unmatched junction nucleotides: 3. The CDR3 loop spans 13 amino acids. Germline V CDR1 and CDR2: LNHDA, SQIVND (reference sequence). The chain carries TRBV19 and TRBJ2-5, with 10 bases fitting TRBD1. This TCR derives from an adult with an advanced solid tumor such as melanoma, head and neck, liver or kidney cancer. The input for sequencing was CD4+ or CD8+ T cells sorted from blood, taken in a trial of the OX40 agonist ivuxolimab. The CDR3 DNA reads as TGTGCCAGTAGCGGGACAGGGGTTGAGACCCAGTACTTC. Translation: CASSGTGVETQYF.